Each of the 30 T cell receptor beta chains below was sequenced from the same sample in a study of blood T cell repertoires in COVID-19. The data were produced by immunoSEQ multiplex PCR, yet TCRdb's version contains in-frame clones alone and is incomplete. The table shows 200,000 to 250,000 clones, with 85% occurring only once. Sequences were obtained from peripheral blood. These TCRs come from a woman in her 70s with COVID-19, enrolled during active disease.

The J gene is TRBJ2-7, the V gene TRBV5-1; TRBD2 aligns across 8 bases. CDR3 length: 14 residues. Per the germline V gene, CDR1 is SGHRS and CDR2 is YFSETQ. Trimming cost V 2 bases and J 3 bases; bases outside gene matches: 4. The CDR3 DNA reads TGCGCCAGCAGCTTAGCGGGAGAAATCTACGAGCAGTACTTC. It yields the protein CASSLAGEIYEQYF.

This clone was recorded a few times. This chain uses TRBV21-1 with TRBJ2-2; TRBD2 is taken as the D call from the table, unchecked against the DNA. TRBV21-1 is marked as a pseudogene. CDR3 length equals 21 residues. The CDR3 here is CASSDYGGGLAVTTNTGELFF. The CDR3 DNA reads as TGTGCCAGCAGCGACTATGGGGGGGGACTAGCAGTGACAACGAACACCGGGGAGCTGTTTTTT.

The chain carries TRBV6-2 or TRBV6-3 and TRBJ2-2; D may be TRBD2 (6 bases). The CDR3 loop spans 15 amino acids. The V and J ends lost 4 bases and 5 bases respectively, with 14 bases between them. Per germline, CDR1 MNHEY and CDR2 SVGEGT. The CDR3 is CASSSLGRGTGELFF. As DNA, the CDR3 is TGTGCCAGCAGTTCCCTCGGGAGAGGTACCGGGGAGCTGTTTTTT.

V and J are TRBV10-1 and TRBJ2-5; 8 bases align to TRBD1. V lost 10 bases, J lost 4 bases, and 8 bases stayed unmatched. This CDR3 spans 13 amino acids. Germline lookup yields CDR1 WNHNN and CDR2 SYGVQD (reference sequence). The CDR3 loop reads CATLTGVAETQYF. For the CDR3, the DNA is TGCGCCACCTTGACAGGGGTGGCAGAGACCCAGTACTTC.

The V gene is TRBV6-2 or TRBV6-3, the J gene TRBJ2-7, with D possibly matching TRBD1 (5 bases). The CDR3 consists of 14 residues. Looked up from germline, CDR1 is MNHEY and CDR2 is SVGEGT. V was pared by 2 bases and J by 4 bases, with 12 bases between. The CDR3 reads CASSYGGQTYEQYF. Written as DNA, the CDR3 is TGTGCCAGCAGTTACGGCGGACAAACGTACGAGCAGTACTTC.

The count of this clone is one. The chain has TRBV5-1 and TRBJ2-1; 8 bases are a match to TRBD1. This CDR3 is built from 16 residues. V dropped 0 bases and J dropped 7; count of bases not matched to a gene: 9. Germline CDR1 reads SGHRS; CDR2 reads YFSETQ. The CDR3 DNA sequence: TGCGCCAGCAGCTTGGGAATCCAGGGGGCGGTAAATGAGCAGTTCTTC. Translation gives CASSLGIQGAVNEQFF.

The chain uses TRBV9 and TRBJ1-1; D unclear. Germline CDR1 is SGDLS and CDR2 is YYNGEE. The length of the CDR3 is 13 residues. V lost 3 bases and J 6 bases, leaving 12 bases between the germline ends. CDR3 nucleotide sequence: TGTGCCAGCAGCGGTGCAGTACCCTCTGAAGCTTTCTTT. Encoded protein: CASSGAVPSEAFF.

This CDR3 reads CSVVGAAGGIDEQYF. The CDR3 region has the DNA TGCAGCGTTGTTGGAGCGGCAGGGGGCATCGACGAGCAGTACTTC. The chain uses TRBV29-1 and TRBJ2-7; 8 nucleotides match TRBD1. The germline V gene has CDR1 SQVTM and CDR2 ANQGSEA. The V segment lost 4 bases and the J segment 5 bases; nucleotides outside the gene matches: 13. CDR3 length equals 15 residues.

The chain recombines TRBV7-3 with TRBJ2-7; D might be TRBD2 (6 bases). CDR1 is SGHTA, CDR2 FQGTGA, per germline. V was clipped by 1 base and J by 1 base, with 8 bases between them. The CDR3 is 14 amino acids. CDR3 bases: TGTGCCAGCAGCTTAAATGGGGGGTCCTACGAGCAGTACTTC. Translation gives CASSLNGGSYEQYF.

This clone was observed once. In nucleotides, the CDR3 is TGTGCCAGCAGTTTAAGACAGCCCTCGCATGGCTACACCTTC. Its translation: CASSLRQPSHGYTF. The chain links TRBV27 to TRBJ1-2; perhaps TRBD1 as D (5 bases). V was clipped by 2 bases and J by 6 bases, with 13 bases between them. The CDR3 is made up of 14 amino acids. Germline assignment: CDR1 MNHEY and CDR2 SMNVEV (reference sequence).

This rearrangement joins TRBV19 to TRBJ2-4, with 7 bases lining up with TRBD1. Germline V gene sequence: CDR1 LNHDA, CDR2 SQIVND (reference sequence). The CDR3 is made up of 15 amino acids. The V gene end was trimmed by 4 bases and the J gene end by 6 bases; junction bases not matched to a gene: 9. The CDR3 region has the DNA TGTGCCAGTAGTAATGAAAGGGGGCGAGGAAACATTCAGTACTTC. Its protein is CASSNERGRGNIQYF. Supplemented by reference TRBV19 and TRBJ2-4, the full variable domain reads DGGITQSPKYLFRKEGQNVTLSCEQNLNHDAMYWYRQDPGQGLRLIYYSQIVNDFQKGDIAEGYSVSREKKESFPLTVTSAQKNPTAFYLCASSNERGRGNIQYFGAGTRLSVL.

The rearrangement links TRBV2 to TRBJ2-1; TRBD1 aligns across 11 bases. V lost 5 bases, J lost 6 bases, and 6 bases stayed unmatched. Germline V gene lookup returns CDR1 SNHLY and CDR2 FYNNEI. The CDR3 contains 15 residues. The CDR3 here is CASSFGGTGGNEQFF. The CDR3 DNA sequence: TGTGCCAGCAGTTTCGGAGGGACAGGGGGCAATGAGCAGTTCTTC. Complete variable domain (other parts from reference TRBV2 and TRBJ2-1): EPEVTQTPSHQVTQMGQEVILRCVPISNHLYFYWYRQILGQKVEFLVSFYNNEISEKSEIFDDQFSVERPDGSNFTLKIRSTKLEDSAMYFCASSFGGTGGNEQFFGPGTRLTVL.

This chain joins TRBV7-9 and TRBJ2-2, with D possibly being TRBD1 (6 bases). Germline V gene data show CDR1 as SEHNR and CDR2 as FQNEAQ (reference sequence). This CDR3 region has 16 residues. Trimming left V 1 base short and J 7 bases short, with 16 bases between. The CDR3, as DNA: TGTGCCAGCAGCTTAGAAGTGAGCAGGGGCGGCGGGGAGCTGTTTTTT. Its translation is CASSLEVSRGGGELFF.

The CDR3 nucleotides are TGTGCCAGCAGCTCCGCCAAGGACAGGGGCTCCTACGAGCAGTACTTC. Amino acid sequence: CASSSAKDRGSYEQYF. V and J are TRBV7-2 and TRBJ2-7; 9 nucleotides match TRBD1. The V gene's germline CDR1 is SGHTA and CDR2 FQGNSA. The J segment lost 0 bases and the V segment lost 4 bases, leaving 7 bases of the junction unmatched. The CDR3 contains 16 residues.

This clone was seen once. This sequence joins TRBV23-1 and TRBJ2-7, with D perhaps matching TRBD1 (6 bases). TRBV23-1 belongs to the ORF category, with a function that is uncertain. The V and J ends lost 4 bases and 8 bases respectively, with 18 bases between them. The CDR3 contains 14 residues. As DNA, the CDR3 is TGCGCCAGCAGTCTGAGGGGGAAGGACAGCCAGCAGTACTTC. The encoded protein is CASSLRGKDSQQYF.

The chain couples TRBV5-4 to TRBJ2-1, with D possibly being TRBD2 (6 bases). CDR3 size: 15 residues. The germline CDR1 and CDR2 sequences are SGHNT and YYREEE (reference sequence). Trimming pared 3 bases from V and 3 bases from J, leaving 13 bases between. CDR3 nucleotide sequence: TGTGCCAGCAGCTCCGGGAGCAGGATCTACAATGAGCAGTTCTTC. It translates to CASSSGSRIYNEQFF.

The chain recombines TRBV5-8 with TRBJ2-5; D is ambiguous. Trimming took off 0 bases at V and 7 bases at J, with 7 bases between the two ends. The CDR3 sequence is 12 residues long. Germline CDR1 is SGHTS and CDR2 is YDEGEE. The DNA of the CDR3 is TGTGCCAGCAGCTTGGTTCGCGGGACCCAGTACTTC. Residues: CASSLVRGTQYF.

The rearrangement joins TRBV7-2 to TRBJ1-2, with D tentatively TRBD1 (5 bases). There are 15 residues in the CDR3. Germline V gives CDR1 SGHTA, CDR2 FQGNSA. V dropped 2 bases and J dropped 2 bases, with 12 bases sitting between them. The CDR3 DNA reads as TGTGCCAGCAGCTTATTGGGCAGGGTCAACTATGGCTACACCTTC. It is translated as CASSLLGRVNYGYTF.

The V and J genes are TRBV5-1 and TRBJ1-2; D gene uncertain. The germline gives CDR1 SGHRS, CDR2 YFSETQ. Trimming left V 0 bases short and J 4 bases short, with 16 bases between. The CDR3 extends over 16 amino acids. CDR3 amino acids: CASSLEAAGIPYGYTF. The CDR3 nucleotides read TGCGCCAGCAGCTTGGAGGCAGCAGGAATCCCCTATGGCTACACCTTC.

The V gene is TRBV19, the J gene TRBJ2-3; TRBD2 is a possible D gene (5 bases). The CDR3 length is 16 residues. Trimming took 5 bases from V and 4 from J, leaving 19 bases between them. Germline values: CDR1 LNHDA, CDR2 SQIVND (reference sequence). The DNA of the CDR3 is TGTGCCAGTAGTCTCTTTCGAGCGGAGTCTGCAGATACGCAGTATTTT. Protein: CASSLFRAESADTQYF.

This chain joins TRBV12-3 or TRBV12-4 and TRBJ1-5; D not resolved. Deletions cut 8 bases from V and 0 bases from J, with 8 bases between. The length of the CDR3 is 13 residues. The CDR3 region has the DNA TGTGCCAGCGGAGAAAATAGCAATCAGCCCCAGCATTTT. It is translated as CASGENSNQPQHF.

In this sample, this clone turned up a few times. The CDR3 reads CASSLARQEGAFF. The CDR3 region has the DNA TGTGCCAGCAGCTTAGCGAGGCAGGAGGGTGCTTTCTTT. The rearrangement links TRBV7-9 to TRBJ1-1; D is uncertain. The CDR3 length is 13 residues. Trimming pared 0 bases from V and 11 bases from J, leaving 13 bases between. The V gene's germline CDR1 is SEHNR and CDR2 FQNEAQ (reference sequence).

This rearrangement joins TRBV6-5 to TRBJ2-7; D is unclear. Trimming took off 10 bases at V and 0 bases at J, with 13 bases between the two ends. CDR3 size: 13 residues. Germline loops: CDR1 MNHEY, CDR2 SVGAGI. CDR3 residues: CATRDTASYEQYF. CDR3 in DNA: TGTGCCACCCGAGACACAGCCTCCTACGAGCAGTACTTC.

J is TRBJ1-6 and V is TRBV10-3, with 7 nucleotides matching TRBD1. CDR1 and CDR2 (germline): ENHRY, SYGVKD. The J segment lost 0 bases and the V segment lost 3 bases, leaving 5 bases of the junction unmatched. CDR3 size: 17 residues. The CDR3 nucleotides are TGTGCCATCAGTGATATACAGGGGAGCTCCTATAATTCACCCCTCCACTTT. Translation: CAISDIQGSSYNSPLHF.

This chain links TRBV7-9 with TRBJ1-5, with 8 bases fitting TRBD1. Germline CDR1 and CDR2: SEHNR and FQNEAQ (reference sequence). The J segment lost 6 bases and the V segment lost 5 bases, leaving 6 bases of the junction unmatched. The CDR3 has 14 residues. CDR3 in DNA: TGTGCCAGCAGCGCCGGGACAGGTGGTCAGCCCCAGCATTTT. This gives the protein CASSAGTGGQPQHF.

The V call is TRBV3-1 (or the pseudogene TRBV3-2), the J call TRBJ2-1; 10 positions match TRBD2. This CDR3 is 15 amino acids long. Trimming removed 5 bases from V and 6 bases from J; junction bases left unmatched: 7. The germline V gene encodes CDR1 LGHDT and CDR2 YNNKEL (reference sequence). The DNA for the CDR3 is TGTGCCAGCAGCTCACTAGCGGGGTTTCCCAATGAGCAGTTCTTC. Encoded protein: CASSSLAGFPNEQFF.

The gene calls are TRBV1 and TRBJ1-6. TRBV1 is designated a pseudogene. There are 16 residues in the CDR3. CDR3: CTSRRTLRVLGSPLHF. In DNA form, the CDR3 reads TGCACCAGCAGGCGAACCCTGAGGGTTTTGGGTTCACCCCTCCACTTT.

The CDR3 DNA reads TGTGCCAGCAGCCGCAACGCCGCAGGGTTTAACTATGGCTACACCTTC. Protein product: CASSRNAAGFNYGYTF. The chain combines TRBV11-1 with TRBJ1-2, with a possible D match to TRBD1 (5 bases). The CDR3 has 16 amino acids. Germline V CDR1 and CDR2: SGHAT, FQDESV (reference sequence). Trimming removed 5 bases from V and 1 base from J, with 17 bases in between. The complete variable domain, with remaining parts taken from reference TRBV11-1 and TRBJ1-2, reads EAEVAQSPRYKITEKSQAVAFWCDPISGHATLYWYRQILGQGPELLVQFQDESVVDDSQLPKDRFSAERLKGVDSTLKIQPAELGDSAMYLCASSRNAAGFNYGYTFGSGTRLTVV.

The V gene is TRBV25-1, the J gene TRBJ1-4; a possible D gene is TRBD1 (5 bases). CDR1 is MGHDK and CDR2 is SYGVNS in the germline V gene. V was pared by 8 bases and J by 7 bases, with 14 bases between. The CDR3 spans 13 residues. CDR3 protein: CASGGGGGEKLFF. Here the CDR3 DNA reads TGTGCCAGCGGTGGCGGGGGGGGTGAAAAACTGTTTTTT.

The J gene is TRBJ2-5, the V gene TRBV7-9; no firm D call. CDR1 SEHNR and CDR2 FQNEAQ come from the germline V gene (reference sequence). Trimming removed 1 base at V and 11 bases at J, with 11 bases between. CDR3 length: 12 residues. The CDR3 nucleotides are TGTGCCAGCAGCTTAGGTTTCACCCGGCAGTACTTC. Amino acid sequence: CASSLGFTRQYF.